This TCR beta chain comes out of a study of cytomegalovirus exposure and HLA in healthy donors. Study-wide findings and caveats: As a later analysis revealed, most CMV-associated TCR beta chains appeared HLA-restricted. In a later analysis, across HLA loci, associated TCR counts were highest for DRB1, lowest for HLA-C.

To note about this clone: Its antigen remains unknown.

CDR1 and CDR2 (germline): MGHRA, YSYEKL. Trimming removed 1 base from V and 5 bases from J, with 8 bases in between. The length of the CDR3 is 13 residues. The PCR made use of 60 Vbeta and 13 Jbeta primers. Here immunoSEQ multiplex PCR was the method, and the copy in TCRdb shows in-frame clones only, minus some. This table has 150,000 to 200,000 clones, about 85% appearing once. Healthy bone marrow donors made up the cohort. The source is a male donor in good health and CMV-seropositive. The chain joins TRBV4-1 to TRBJ1-1, with D hard to call. Sequenced input: PBMCs. The CDR3 DNA reads as TGCGCCAGCAGCCAAGGGGCACGGACTGAAGCTTTCTTT. Translating gives CASSQGARTEAFF.